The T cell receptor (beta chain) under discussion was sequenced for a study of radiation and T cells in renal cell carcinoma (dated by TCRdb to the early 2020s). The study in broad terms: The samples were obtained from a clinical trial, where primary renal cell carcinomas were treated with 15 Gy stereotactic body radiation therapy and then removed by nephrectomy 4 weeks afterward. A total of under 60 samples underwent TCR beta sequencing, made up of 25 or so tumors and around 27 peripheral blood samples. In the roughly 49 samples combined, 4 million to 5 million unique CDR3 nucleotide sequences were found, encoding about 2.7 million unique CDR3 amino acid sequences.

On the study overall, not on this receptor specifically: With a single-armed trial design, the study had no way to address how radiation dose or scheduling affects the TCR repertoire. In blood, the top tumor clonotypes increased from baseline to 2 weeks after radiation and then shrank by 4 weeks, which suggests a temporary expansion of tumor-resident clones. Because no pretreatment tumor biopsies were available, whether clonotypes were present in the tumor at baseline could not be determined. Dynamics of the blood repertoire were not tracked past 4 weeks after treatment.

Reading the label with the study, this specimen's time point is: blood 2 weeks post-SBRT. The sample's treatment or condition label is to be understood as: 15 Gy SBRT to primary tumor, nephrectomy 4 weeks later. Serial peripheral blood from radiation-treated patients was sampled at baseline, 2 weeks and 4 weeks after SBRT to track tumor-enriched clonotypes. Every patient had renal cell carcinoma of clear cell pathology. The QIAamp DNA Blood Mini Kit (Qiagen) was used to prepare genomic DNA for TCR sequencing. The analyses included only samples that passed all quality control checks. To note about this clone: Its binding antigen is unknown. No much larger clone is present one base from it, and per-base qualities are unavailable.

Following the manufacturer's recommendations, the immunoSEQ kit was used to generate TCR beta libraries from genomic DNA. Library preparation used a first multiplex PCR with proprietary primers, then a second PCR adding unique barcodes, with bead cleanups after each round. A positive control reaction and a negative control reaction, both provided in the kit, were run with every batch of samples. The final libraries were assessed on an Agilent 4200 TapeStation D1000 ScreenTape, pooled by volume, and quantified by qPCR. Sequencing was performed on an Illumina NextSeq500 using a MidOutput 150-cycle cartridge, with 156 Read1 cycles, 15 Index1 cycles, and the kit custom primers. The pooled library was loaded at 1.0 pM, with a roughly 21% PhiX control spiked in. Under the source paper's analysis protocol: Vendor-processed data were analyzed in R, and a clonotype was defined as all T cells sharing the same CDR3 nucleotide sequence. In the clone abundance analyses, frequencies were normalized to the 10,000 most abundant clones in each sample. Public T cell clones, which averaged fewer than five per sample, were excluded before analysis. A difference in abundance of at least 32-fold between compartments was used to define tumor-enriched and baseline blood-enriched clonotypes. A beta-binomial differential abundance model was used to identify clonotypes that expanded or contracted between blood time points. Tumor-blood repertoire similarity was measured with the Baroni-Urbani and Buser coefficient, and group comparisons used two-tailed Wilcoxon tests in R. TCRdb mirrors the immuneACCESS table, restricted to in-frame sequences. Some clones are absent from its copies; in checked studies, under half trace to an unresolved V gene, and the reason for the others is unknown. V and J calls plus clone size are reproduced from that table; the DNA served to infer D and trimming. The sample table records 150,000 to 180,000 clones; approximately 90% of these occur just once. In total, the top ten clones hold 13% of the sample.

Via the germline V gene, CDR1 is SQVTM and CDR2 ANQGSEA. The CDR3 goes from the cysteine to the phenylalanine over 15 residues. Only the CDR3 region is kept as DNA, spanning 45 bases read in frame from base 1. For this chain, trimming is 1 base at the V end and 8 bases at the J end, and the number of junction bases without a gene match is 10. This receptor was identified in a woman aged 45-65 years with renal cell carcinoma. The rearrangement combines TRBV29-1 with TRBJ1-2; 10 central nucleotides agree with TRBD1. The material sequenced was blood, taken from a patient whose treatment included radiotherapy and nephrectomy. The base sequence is TGCAGCGTTGAAGTGACTCCCGGGACAGGGGTAGGCTACACCTTC. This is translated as CSVEVTPGTGVGYTF.